This is a list of T cell receptor beta chains from one sample in a study of cytomegalovirus exposure and HLA in healthy donors. Profiled with immunoSEQ multiplex PCR; TCRdb holds only in-frame clones, not every one. In the table there are about 200,000 clones, around 86% of which are singletons. The material sequenced was PBMCs. These receptor sequences come from a woman in her late teens or twenties in good health and CMV-seropositive. CDR3s include the opening cysteine and the closing phenylalanine or tryptophan. The D gene is left open where the match is weak. The size of a clone is reported for some rows only, either as once, few or many, or as a class for expanded clones.

D	V	size	J	CDR3	DNA
NA	TRBV27	NA	TRBJ2-1	CASSLLGWGTYNEQFF	TGTGCCAGCAGTTTACTAGGGTGGGGCACCTACAATGAGCAGTTCTTC
TRBD1	TRBV5-6	once	TRBJ1-1	CASSLGGTGGNTEAFF	TGTGCCAGCAGCTTGGGTGGGACAGGGGGGAACACTGAAGCTTTCTTT
NA	TRBV28	NA	TRBJ1-2	CATPRGDGYTF	TGTGCCACCCCCAGGGGCGATGGCTACACCTTC
TRBD2	TRBV28	NA	TRBJ2-7	CASSPLAGNSYEQYF	TGTGCCAGCAGTCCTCTAGCGGGAAACTCCTACGAGCAGTACTTC
NA	TRBV19	once	TRBJ2-2	CASSVGSGTGELFF	TGTGCCAGTAGTGTCGGGAGTGGGACCGGGGAGCTGTTTTTT
NA	TRBV11-2	NA	TRBJ2-2	CASSFGTSGELFF	TGTGCCAGCAGCTTTGGTACATCCGGGGAGCTGTTTTTT
NA	TRBV19	NA	TRBJ1-5	CASRLGPSPQHF	TGTGCCAGTAGACTTGGTCCTTCGCCCCAGCATTTT
NA	TRBV28	NA	TRBJ1-3	CASSLSLGTRAQSGNTIYF	TGTGCCAGCAGTTTATCGTTAGGGACAAGGGCCCAATCTGGAAACACCATATATTTT
TRBD2	TRBV5-1	NA	TRBJ2-5	CASSTGLAGVQETQYF	TGCGCCAGCAGCACGGGACTAGCGGGAGTCCAAGAGACCCAGTACTTC
TRBD2	TRBV14	NA	TRBJ2-2	CASSQLTSGNSGELFF	TGTGCCAGCAGCCAATTGACTAGCGGGAATTCCGGGGAGCTGTTTTTT
NA	TRBV19	NA	TRBJ2-2	CASSKKGAGTGELFF	TGTGCCAGTAGCAAGAAAGGGGCTGGCACCGGGGAGCTGTTTTTT
TRBD2	TRBV7-9	NA	TRBJ2-6	CASSPGVLAGNSGANVLTF	TGTGCCAGCAGCCCCGGTGTACTAGCGGGCAACTCTGGGGCCAACGTCCTGACTTTC
TRBD1	TRBV2	NA	TRBJ1-5	CASRRRIGGDQPQHF	TGTGCCAGCAGAAGGAGAATAGGGGGCGATCAGCCCCAGCATTTT
NA	TRBV28	NA	TRBJ1-5	CASTQGESGRNQPQHF	TGTGCCAGCACCCAAGGTGAATCAGGAAGGAATCAGCCCCAGCATTTT
NA	TRBV11-1	once	TRBJ1-1	CASRRLTGINTEAFF	TGTGCCAGCAGACGCCTAACAGGGATTAACACTGAAGCTTTCTTT
TRBD1	TRBV15	NA	TRBJ1-1	CATSDPAQRTGETNKYTEAFF	TGTGCCACCAGCGATCCAGCACAACGGACAGGGGAAACAAATAAATACACTGAAGCTTTCTTT
TRBD1	TRBV6-6	few	TRBJ1-5	CASSHGQGGQPQHF	TGTGCCAGCAGCCACGGACAGGGGGGACAGCCCCAGCATTTT
NA	TRBV28	few	TRBJ1-5	CASSLQDQPQHF	TGTGCCAGCAGTTTACAGGATCAGCCCCAGCATTTT
TRBD2	TRBV4-1	NA	TRBJ2-3	CASSQGLAGAVTDTQYF	TGCGCCAGCAGCCAAGGCTTAGCGGGGGCTGTCACAGATACGCAGTATTTT
TRBD2	TRBV7-8	NA	TRBJ2-7	CASSIASGLAGGEQYF	TGTGCCAGCAGCATCGCCTCGGGACTAGCGGGGGGCGAGCAGTACTTC
TRBD1	TRBV27	NA	TRBJ2-2	CASSTRQGKRELFF	TGTGCCAGCAGTACCCGACAGGGGAAAAGGGAGCTGTTTTTT
NA	TRBV27	NA	TRBJ2-2	CASSFPAGELFF	TGTGCCAGCAGTTTCCCAGCCGGGGAGCTGTTTTTT
TRBD1	TRBV5-1	NA	TRBJ1-1	CTSSWAGTGGTNTEAFF	TGCACCAGCAGCTGGGCCGGGACAGGGGGAACAAACACTGAAGCTTTCTTT
TRBD2	TRBV25-1	NA	TRBJ2-1	CASSGPSGDSYNEQFF	TGTGCCAGCAGTGGACCGAGCGGGGACTCCTACAATGAGCAGTTCTTC
TRBD2	TRBV7-6	NA	TRBJ2-7	CASSLRREDYEQYF	TGTGCCAGCAGCTTACGGCGGGAGGACTACGAGCAGTACTTC
NA	TRBV6-5	once	TRBJ2-5	CASSYSGGGGGTQYF	TGTGCCAGCAGTTACTCTGGCGGAGGGGGGGGGACCCAGTACTTC
TRBD2	TRBV13	NA	TRBJ2-3	CASRGGGLATQYF	TGTGCCTCTCGCGGGGGTGGACTGGCTACGCAGTATTTT
TRBD2	TRBV9	NA	TRBJ2-3	CASSVVIAGGPDTQYF	TGTGCCAGCAGCGTAGTAATAGCGGGGGGCCCAGATACGCAGTATTTT
TRBD1	TRBV5-1	NA	TRBJ2-7	CASSSGGYEQYF	TGCGCCAGTTCCTCAGGGGGCTACGAGCAGTACTTC
TRBD1	TRBV6-5	NA	TRBJ2-7	CASSPGTGATYEQYF	TGTGCCAGCAGCCCCGGGACAGGGGCTACCTACGAGCAGTACTTC
NA	TRBV7-6	few	TRBJ2-7	CASSLENSSPEQYF	TGTGCCAGCAGCTTAGAGAACAGCTCGCCCGAGCAGTACTTC
TRBD2	TRBV10-1	NA	TRBJ2-1	CASSELAGAHEQFF	TGCGCCAGCAGTGAACTAGCGGGAGCTCATGAGCAGTTCTTC
NA	TRBV7-6	NA	TRBJ2-2	CASSFQGRVTGELFF	TGTGCCAGCAGCTTCCAGGGGAGGGTCACCGGGGAGCTGTTTTTT
NA	TRBV19	once	TRBJ1-2	CASREGSYGYTF	TGTGCCAGTAGGGAGGGATCCTATGGCTACACCTTC
TRBD1	TRBV5-4	NA	TRBJ1-2	CASSFQGAVDGYTF	TGTGCCAGCAGCTTTCAGGGGGCGGTCGATGGCTACACCTTC
NA	TRBV5-1	NA	TRBJ1-2	CASSHWGPPPVTGSGGYTF	TGCGCCAGCAGCCATTGGGGGCCTCCACCAGTAACAGGATCGGGTGGCTACACCTTC
NA	TRBV4-2	NA	TRBJ2-7	CASSQDGGGSSYEQYF	TGTGCCAGCAGCCAAGATGGGGGCGGGTCCTCCTACGAGCAGTACTTC
NA	TRBV25-1	NA	TRBJ2-1	CASSERQGKGNEQFF	TGTGCCAGCAGTGAGCGGCAGGGAAAGGGCAATGAGCAGTTCTTC
NA	TRBV25-1	NA	TRBJ2-7	CASSSYQASSAHEQYF	TGTGCCAGCAGTTCCTACCAGGCTTCCTCGGCCCACGAGCAGTACTTC
NA	TRBV7-6	once	TRBJ2-7	CASSLELPDEQYF	TGTGCCAGCAGCTTAGAACTACCGGACGAGCAGTACTTC
TRBD2	TRBV7-9	NA	TRBJ2-1	CASINGLAGVDEQFF	TGTGCCAGCATCAACGGACTAGCGGGAGTCGATGAGCAGTTCTTC
TRBD2	TRBV30	NA	TRBJ2-3	CAWSTGVGRAVDTQYF	TGTGCCTGGAGTACCGGAGTCGGGAGGGCCGTAGATACGCAGTATTTT
NA	TRBV27	NA	TRBJ1-2	CASRPGLANYGYTF	TGTGCCAGCAGACCAGGGTTAGCTAACTATGGCTACACCTTC
TRBD1	TRBV5-1	NA	TRBJ2-3	CASSIGQDFSTDTQYF	TGCGCCAGCAGCATCGGACAGGACTTTAGCACAGATACGCAGTATTTT
TRBD2	TRBV9	NA	TRBJ2-2	CASRWREFGTGELFF	TGTGCCAGCAGGTGGCGGGAGTTCGGCACCGGGGAGCTGTTTTTT
NA	TRBV4-2	NA	TRBJ1-1	CASSQVGRGVLNTEAFF	TGTGCCAGCAGCCAAGTAGGCAGGGGAGTATTGAACACTGAAGCTTTCTTT
NA	TRBV27	NA	TRBJ2-5	CASSLLGHRGTETQYF	TGTGCCAGCAGTTTATTAGGCCATCGGGGGACGGAGACCCAGTACTTC
NA	TRBV15	NA	TRBJ2-3	CATSREARVTDTQYF	TGTGCCACCAGCAGAGAGGCCAGGGTCACAGATACGCAGTATTTT
NA	TRBV13	NA	TRBJ2-7	CASSYGGANYEQYF	TGTGCCAGCAGCTACGGGGGAGCGAACTACGAGCAGTACTTC
TRBD1	TRBV27	once	TRBJ2-7	CASSLEGTGLYEQYF	TGTGCCAGCAGCTTAGAAGGGACAGGGCTCTACGAGCAGTACTTC